This T cell receptor (beta chain) derives from a study of cytomegalovirus exposure and HLA in healthy donors (dated 2017 in TCRdb). With regard to the full study: An earlier analysis of approximately 600 of the donors reported 250 to 350 Gb of sequence data and 117 million unique TCR beta sequences from 190 million or so T cells. Among some 410 genotyped donors of the cohort, an average of approximately 240,000 unique TCR beta nucleotide sequences was sequenced per donor, of which about 19% were non-productive. Five DR-DQ haplotypes were treated as single units for association and clustering because of strong linkage in the cohort. In the later analysis, no new phenotypic data were used to find candidate immune exposures; instead, reliance was placed on TCR beta sequences and their occurrence across donors. HLA typing covered class I and class II loci at four-digit resolution. Typing coverage differed by locus: A, B, C, DRB1 and DQB1 were typed in about 620-630 donors, DQA1 in 522, DPA1 in over 600, and DPB1 in approximately 450. To decide whether each TCR beta V gene segment behaved as functional or pseudogenic, an earlier analysis of approximately 590 of the donors relied on high-throughput TCR beta sequencing. Of the roughly 390 genotyped donors, approximately 82% fell in the genetic ancestry cluster associated with self-reported Caucasian donors. The study used immunosequencing to profile the T cell repertoires of 666 subjects and linked those repertoires to cytomegalovirus serostatus. Approximately 300 gigabases of sequencing data and approximately 92 million unique TCR sequences made up an early release that covered nearly 650 HLA-typed donors. All discovery cohort repertoires had been generated using a single sequencing platform. A later genetic analysis took genome-wide SNP genotypes for about three fifths of the 666 donors and used that subset as a discovery cohort. Alongside the repertoire data, information on donor age, sex, ethnicity and CMV serostatus was compiled. The study was designed to test whether signatures of past pathogen exposure could be identified by cataloging public T cell receptors. A later analysis re-examined previously published TCR beta repertoires from over 500 donors and added high-resolution HLA genotyping to investigate patterns of TCR occurrence. In addition to the first cohort of hundreds of subjects, a separate validation cohort of some 120 different subjects was used. The study combined high-throughput TCR immunosequencing, statistical association of individual TCRs with disease status, and machine learning to predict cytomegalovirus infection status. Overall results and qualifications from the work: Because some donors lacked HLA typing at each locus, the association tests relied only on the typed subset. In an earlier analysis of 587 of the donors, most TCR beta V segments appeared in productive rearrangements about 87% or about 30% of the time, broadly matching IMGT annotations. A later genetic analysis associated a missense DCLRE1C variant with V-gene and J-gene trimming of TCR beta chains, and an independent cohort replicated the association. In a later analysis, HLA-associated TCR beta chains showed more clonal expansion and lower generation probabilities than non-associated chains that were equally common. Immune exposure information for the cohort was limited to CMV serostatus. According to the authors, the approach could potentially be generalized to other disease states and immunological phenotypes. At a false discovery rate of 0.05, a later analysis linked under 20,000 TCR beta sequences to specific HLA alleles. The sequencing pipeline was judged likely to have produced a cluster of highly shared sequence variants as a technical artifact. Sequencing depth was assumed to be roughly uniform across donors in the presence/absence analyses, though that assumption may not hold. Approximately 16 rarely observed V segments, including chromosome 9 orphons, were excluded from the earlier analysis of several hundred of the donors because counts were too low. In the study, approximately 160 TCR beta chains were listed as associated with cytomegalovirus. When HLA alleles, especially DR and DQ, strongly co-occurred, TCR associations were difficult to assign to individual alleles. In a later analysis, the rate of TCR association differed among HLA loci, with DRB1 alleles having the most associated TCRs and HLA-C alleles having the fewest. Across donors, most TCR sequences were observed very rarely, whereas some public TCRs were present in many individuals. The classifier was reported to diagnose cytomegalovirus status with high specificity and sensitivity in both the original cohort and the validation cohort. A further reported finding was that TCR beta sequences accurately predicted the HLA-A and HLA-B alleles for most subjects in the first cohort. Correlated functional status among segregating V segments might be attributable to linkage disequilibrium, but an unknown experimental factor could not be ruled out. Several of the top co-occurrence clusters appeared to be linked to parvovirus B19, influenza, CMV and Epstein-Barr virus, according to a later analysis. A later analysis found that most CMV-associated TCR beta chains appeared HLA-restricted, with HLA associations seemingly driven largely by CMV exposure. Three of the identified cytomegalovirus-associated TCR beta chains were confirmed in vitro to be specific for cytomegalovirus antigens. A later genetic analysis reported fewer N-insertions in productive TCRs among donors in an Asian-associated ancestry cluster than the approximately 700-donor mean. The cohort was sequenced for TCR beta chains only, and without alpha or paired-chain data the features that could be detected were limited.

In total, more than 500 healthy bone marrow donors made up the cohort. Cohort members were all nominally healthy when sampled, although unrecorded immune exposures were likely present. The donor was CMV seropositive and belonged to the group of 250 to 300 seropositive cohort members. A peripheral blood sample was collected from each donor, and TCR beta sequencing was performed on peripheral blood mononuclear cells. The Qiagen DNeasy Blood Extraction Kit was used to extract genomic DNA from the blood cell samples. This clone was found once. This receptor's antigen is unknown. No per-base quality is available; no much larger clone lies one base away. Receptors were amplified or captured by the immunoSEQ multiplex PCR assay. For the multiplex PCR, a mixture combining 60 forward primers for TCR Vbeta segments and 13 reverse primers for TCR Jbeta segments was used. The CDR3 region of rearranged TCR beta genes was amplified from genomic DNA with a multiplex PCR assay. The amplified TCR beta libraries were sequenced on the Illumina HiSeq System as 87-base-pair reads. In the original analysis: A later analysis tallied around 82 million unique TCR beta chains across the 660 or so repertoires, and some 10 million of those chains were shared by two or more donors. To remove PCR and sequencing errors, raw reads were error-corrected and collapsed into unique sequences using a nearest-neighbor algorithm that merged closely related sequences. To assign V, D and J gene segments, CDR3 sequences were aligned to IMGT reference sequences. For a sequence to be retained, at least a six-nucleotide match to both a V gene segment and a J gene segment was required. Rearrangements were classified as productive when the CDR3 lacked stop codons and remained in frame with V and J, and all other rearrangements were classified as non-productive. Following IMGT convention, CDR3 was defined as the stretch from the second conserved V-encoded cysteine to the conserved J-encoded phenylalanine. Sequences without an unambiguous match to a single V gene segment were excluded from the earlier analysis of about 600 of the donors. An earlier analysis of 500 to 600 of the donors classified V segments as functional when productive rearrangements were above 56.7% and as segregating when the standard deviation between donors was above 5%. A statistical classification framework was developed to diagnose cytomegalovirus status using the catalog of TCR beta chain sequences. In a later analysis, TCR nucleotide sequences were compared against IMGT/GENE-DB human TR gene sequences so that V and J genes could be assigned. The TCRdist pipeline was used in a later analysis to assign CDR3 sequences and most-parsimonious VDJ recombination scenarios. In a later analysis, each TCR beta chain was defined by its CDR3 amino acid sequence together with its V-gene family, and reads lacking a unique V-gene family were excluded. To address suspected cross-contamination and a sequencing artifact, a later analysis removed a few hundred highly shared, low-generation-probability nucleotide sequences. In a later analysis, a clonal expansion index was calculated for each public chain from normalized within-repertoire ranks of inferred template counts. A later analysis computed generation probabilities with a VDJ recombination model fitted to out-of-frame rearrangements, and checked the results against IGoR. Hypergeometric tests were used in a later analysis to score TCR-TCR, TCR-HLA and TCR-CMV co-occurrence, with a repertoire-size bias correction applied to the TCR pairs. To estimate false discovery rates, a later analysis permuted the HLA or CMV assignments 20 times. In a later analysis, co-occurring TCRs were grouped using DBSCAN, and TCRdist sequence similarity was added for clustering within HLA-allele-positive subsets. Repertoires with fewer than 30,000 or more than 120,000 public chains were left out of co-occurrence clustering, as were about five repertoires with anomalous nucleotide sharing. Sourced from immuneACCESS, this table was stored by TCRdb with only in-frame sequences that have V and J called. A share of the clones is absent; for the studies checked, an unresolved V gene accounts for under half, and the remainder has no known explanation. Clonal size and the V and J genes are those of that table, whereas D and trimming came from the DNA. The sample records around 150,000 clones, roughly three quarters of which are singletons. Around 7% of the sample is taken by the ten largest.

The origin of this receptor is a man between 35 and 55 years old in good health and CMV-seropositive. Sequencing was done on a sample of PBMCs.

The DNA is as follows: TGTGCCAGCAGCCCCCGGGGCGCCTTGAGGGGGTACGAGCAGTACTTC. It translates to CASSPRGALRGYEQYF. The chain employs TRBV13 and TRBJ2-5; matching of 6 bases hints at TRBD1 as the D gene. The DNA end lines up better with TRBJ2-7; the J call may be wrong. The germline V gene (reference sequence) specifies PRHDT as CDR1 and FYEKMQ as CDR2. The CDR3 goes from the cysteine to the phenylalanine over 16 residues. Only the CDR3 DNA is retained, 48 bases long and in frame from the first base.